The TCR beta chain described here comes from a study of tumor-infiltrating lymphocytes in primary liver carcinoma. This CDR3 contains 12 residues. The germline V gene encodes CDR1 SQVTM and CDR2 ANQGSEA. The authors made TCR beta cDNA from 400 to 550 ng total RNA with a constant-region primer. Researchers made the TCR beta libraries by running three nested multiplex PCR rounds with slightly modified ARM-PCR. Primers for the first two PCR rounds were TRBV1-TRBV30 forward primers and a C-beta reverse primer (roughly 9 cycles per round). TCRdb reanalysed the multiplex PCR reads using MiXCR and keeps one entry per CDR3 protein. The sample has some 190,000 distinct CDR3 sequences, around 60% seen once; the top ten hold less than 75%. Unsorted whole blood served as the source of blood RNA, and germline DNA was extracted as well. This clonotype has only one observation. Being one base from a much bigger clone, this may be a read error.

The clonotype was recovered from a man aged 40-49 years with primary liver carcinoma and hepatitis B virus infection. What was sequenced was peripheral blood. The rearrangement uses TRBV29-1 and TRBJ1-5; D might be TRBD1 (6 bases). CDR3 sequence: CNVETGGSSQHF. The CDR3 DNA follows: TGCAACGTTGAAACTGGGGGCAGTAGTCAGCATTTT.